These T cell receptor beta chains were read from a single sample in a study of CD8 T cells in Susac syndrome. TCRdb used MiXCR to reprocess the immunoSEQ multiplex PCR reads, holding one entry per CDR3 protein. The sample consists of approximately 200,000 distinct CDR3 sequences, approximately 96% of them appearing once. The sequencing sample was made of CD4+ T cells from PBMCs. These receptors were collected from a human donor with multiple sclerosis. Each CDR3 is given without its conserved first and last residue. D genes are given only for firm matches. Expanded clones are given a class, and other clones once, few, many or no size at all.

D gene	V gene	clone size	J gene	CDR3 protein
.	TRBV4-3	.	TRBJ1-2	ASSQESRGAYGYT
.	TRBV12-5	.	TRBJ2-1	ASGPGLYSYNEQF
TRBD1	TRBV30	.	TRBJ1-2	AWSPTGIYGYT
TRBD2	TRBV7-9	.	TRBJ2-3	ASSPGRAGTTDTQY
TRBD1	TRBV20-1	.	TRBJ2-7	SAPTLSGQIYEQY
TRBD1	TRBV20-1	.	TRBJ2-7	SAPGTGTYEQY
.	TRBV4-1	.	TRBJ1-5	ASSQDYSHQPQH
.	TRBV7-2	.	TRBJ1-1	ASSLERPGNTEAF
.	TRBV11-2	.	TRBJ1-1	ASSLMNGLNTEAF
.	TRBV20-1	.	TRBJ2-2	SAAARGELF
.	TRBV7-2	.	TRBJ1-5	ASSLIGKGNQPQH
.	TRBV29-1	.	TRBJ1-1	SVDWGWGTEAF
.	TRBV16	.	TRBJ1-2	ASSPGTIYGYT
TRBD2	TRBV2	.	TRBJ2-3	ASSREVSGSNTQY
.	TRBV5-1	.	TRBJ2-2	ASSLTVRGTGELF
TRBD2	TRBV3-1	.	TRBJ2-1	ASNRGGSYNEQF
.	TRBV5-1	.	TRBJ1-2	ASSFQGDIYGYT
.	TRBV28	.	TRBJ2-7	ASSYPQGNEGQPYEQY
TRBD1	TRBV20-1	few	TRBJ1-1	SAGQGMNTEAF
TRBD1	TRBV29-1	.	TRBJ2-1	SAVGQSSYNEQF
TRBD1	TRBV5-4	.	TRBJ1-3	ASSSQTGGASGNTIY
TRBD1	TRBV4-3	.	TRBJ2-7	ASSQEFTQGAYEQY
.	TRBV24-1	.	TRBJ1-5	GAFYLLGTGSMDQPQH
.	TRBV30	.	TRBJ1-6	AWTAGGRPNSPLH
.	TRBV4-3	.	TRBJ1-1	ASSQDWGNTEAF
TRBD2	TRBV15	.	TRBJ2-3	ATSREGGGQYTQY
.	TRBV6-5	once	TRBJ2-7	ASSYSKGYEQY
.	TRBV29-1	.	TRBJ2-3	SVVGGDTQY
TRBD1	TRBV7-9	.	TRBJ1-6	ASSLGQGGSPLH
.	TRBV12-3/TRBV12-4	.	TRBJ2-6	ASSSRSGANVLT
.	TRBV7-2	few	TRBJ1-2	ASSPLGGYT
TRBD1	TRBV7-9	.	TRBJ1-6	ASSFTRGHSPLH
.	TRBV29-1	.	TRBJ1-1	SVGAGANTEAF
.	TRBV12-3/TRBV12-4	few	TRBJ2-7	ASSLAPASSYEQY
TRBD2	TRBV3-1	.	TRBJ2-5	ASSQGTSGGGETQY
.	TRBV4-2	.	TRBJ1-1	ASSSTGPRTEAF
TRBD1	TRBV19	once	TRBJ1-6	ASIAGTGGYSPLH
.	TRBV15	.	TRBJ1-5	ATSRDELGTGQPQH
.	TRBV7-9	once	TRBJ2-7	ASSFFSYEQY